The rows below give T cell receptor beta chains drawn from one sample of a study of OX40 agonist ivuxolimab in advanced cancers. This table comes from immunoSEQ multiplex PCR, and its TCRdb copy is limited to in-frame clones, with some not included. The sample carries tens of thousands of clones, 80% to 85% recorded once. Sample: CD4+ or CD8+ T cells sorted from blood, taken in a trial of the OX40 agonist ivuxolimab. The receptors stem from an adult with an advanced solid tumor such as melanoma, head and neck, liver or kidney cancer. CDR3s include the opening cysteine and the closing phenylalanine or tryptophan. The D gene is left open where the match is weak. The size entry is marked missing in some rows and otherwise reads once, few, many or a size class.

CDR3 protein	CDR3 DNA	D gene	J gene	V gene	clone size
CASSDSPTKGSPLHF	TGTGCCAGCAGTGACTCTCCAACTAAGGGTTCACCCCTCCACTTT	.	TRBJ1-6	TRBV6-4	.
CASSQGAASRTDTQYF	TGCGCCAGCAGCCAAGGGGCGGCTTCTCGCACAGATACGCAGTATTTT	.	TRBJ2-3	TRBV4-1	.
CASSIETGVEQFF	TGTGCCAGCAGTATTGAGACAGGGGTTGAGCAGTTCTTC	TRBD1	TRBJ2-1	TRBV6-4	.
CASRSPDQPQHF	TGTGCCAGCAGGTCTCCGGATCAGCCCCAGCATTTT	.	TRBJ1-5	TRBV28	.
CASSYRFSTDTQYF	TGTGCCAGCAGTTACCGGTTTAGCACAGATACGCAGTATTTT	.	TRBJ2-3	TRBV27	.
CASSYGWGYTF	TGTGCCAGCAGTTATGGTTGGGGCTACACCTTC	.	TRBJ1-2	TRBV6-5	.
CASSLSGQEPTDTQYF	TGTGCCAGCAGTTTATCGGGACAGGAGCCCACAGATACGCAGTATTTT	TRBD1	TRBJ2-3	TRBV28	.
CASSLMGNSNQPQHF	TGTGCCAGCAGCTTAATGGGGAATAGCAATCAGCCCCAGCATTTT	.	TRBJ1-5	TRBV7-9	.
CASRWGGGGTGELFF	TGTGCCAGCAGGTGGGGGGGTGGAGGCACCGGGGAGCTGTTTTTT	TRBD2	TRBJ2-2	TRBV6-5	.
CASSKARDGLERDSPLHF	TGTGCCAGCAGCAAAGCCCGTGACGGGCTTGAGAGGGATTCACCCCTCCACTTT	.	TRBJ1-6	TRBV21-1	.
CASSSGTLTDTQYF	TGTGCCAGCAGCTCCGGGACTCTCACAGATACGCAGTATTTT	.	TRBJ2-3	TRBV13	.
CASSPLMTDTTNEKLFF	TGTGCCAGCTCACCACTGATGACGGACACAACTAATGAAAAACTGTTTTTT	.	TRBJ1-4	TRBV18	once
CASNGQLNTGELFF	TGTGCCAGTAACGGACAGTTAAACACCGGGGAGCTGTTTTTT	.	TRBJ2-2	TRBV19	.
CASSQASSYNEQFF	TGTGCCAGCAGCCAGGCGAGCTCCTACAATGAGCAGTTCTTC	.	TRBJ2-1	TRBV5-4	.
CASSIIAGNTDTQYF	TGTGCCAGTAGTATTATTGCGGGGAACACAGATACGCAGTATTTT	.	TRBJ2-3	TRBV19	.
CASSLLRGSTDTQYF	TGTGCCAGCAGCTTATTAAGGGGGAGCACAGATACGCAGTATTTT	.	TRBJ2-3	TRBV7-2	once
CSVEDPPLTGGFTDTQYF	TGCAGCGTTGAAGATCCCCCGCTGACAGGGGGTTTCACAGATACGCAGTATTTT	TRBD1	TRBJ2-3	TRBV29-1	.
CASSPSSYEQYF	TGTGCCAGCTCACCCAGCTCCTACGAGCAGTACTTC	.	TRBJ2-7	TRBV18	.
CASSHQITEAFF	TGTGCCAGCAGCCATCAGATTACTGAAGCTTTCTTT	.	TRBJ1-1	TRBV5-6	.
CASGLVRTSGGNNEQFF	TGTGCTAGTGGTTTGGTACGGACTAGCGGGGGTAACAATGAGCAGTTCTTC	TRBD2	TRBJ2-1	TRBV12-5	.
CASSDRTSYSPLHF	TGTGCCAGCAGTGATAGGACATCGTATTCACCCCTCCACTTT	.	TRBJ1-6	TRBV2	.